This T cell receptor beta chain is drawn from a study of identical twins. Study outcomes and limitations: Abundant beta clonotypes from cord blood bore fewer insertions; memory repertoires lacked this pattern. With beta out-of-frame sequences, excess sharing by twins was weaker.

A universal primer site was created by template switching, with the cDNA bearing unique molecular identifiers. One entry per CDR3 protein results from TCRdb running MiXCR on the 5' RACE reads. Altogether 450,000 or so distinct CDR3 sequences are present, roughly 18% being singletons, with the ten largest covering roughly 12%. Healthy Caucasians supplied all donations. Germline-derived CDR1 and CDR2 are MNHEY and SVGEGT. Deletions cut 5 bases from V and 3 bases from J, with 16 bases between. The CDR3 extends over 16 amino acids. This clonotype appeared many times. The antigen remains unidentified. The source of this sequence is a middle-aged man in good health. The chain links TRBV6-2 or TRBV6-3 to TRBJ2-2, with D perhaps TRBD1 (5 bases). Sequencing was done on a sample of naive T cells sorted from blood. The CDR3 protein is CASSHLYPGHTGELFF. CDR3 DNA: TGTGCCAGCAGTCACCTCTACCCAGGGCACACCGGGGAGCTGTTTTTT.